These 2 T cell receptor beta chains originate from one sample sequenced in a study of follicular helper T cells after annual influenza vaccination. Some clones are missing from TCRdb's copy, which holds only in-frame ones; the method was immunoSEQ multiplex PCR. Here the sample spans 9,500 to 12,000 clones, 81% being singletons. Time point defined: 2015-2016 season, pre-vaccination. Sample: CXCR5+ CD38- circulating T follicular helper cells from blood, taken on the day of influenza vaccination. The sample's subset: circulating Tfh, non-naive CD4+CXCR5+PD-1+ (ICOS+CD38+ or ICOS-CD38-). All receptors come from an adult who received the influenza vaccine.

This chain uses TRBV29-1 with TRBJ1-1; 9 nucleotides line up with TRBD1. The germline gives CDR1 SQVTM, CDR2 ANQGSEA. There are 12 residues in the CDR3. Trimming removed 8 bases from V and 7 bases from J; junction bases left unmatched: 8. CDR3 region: CSSRGQGREAFF. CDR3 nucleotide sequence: TGCAGCTCCAGGGGACAGGGCCGTGAAGCTTTCTTT.

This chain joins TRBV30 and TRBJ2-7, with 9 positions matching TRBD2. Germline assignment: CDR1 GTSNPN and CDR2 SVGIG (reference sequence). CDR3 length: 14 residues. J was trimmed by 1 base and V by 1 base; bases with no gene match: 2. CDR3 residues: CAWSGLAASYEQYF. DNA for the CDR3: TGTGCCTGGAGTGGACTAGCGGCATCCTACGAGCAGTACTTC.